Listed below are T cell receptor beta chains from one sample, sequenced in a study of T cell responses to AZD1222 COVID-19 vaccine. Produced via immunoSEQ multiplex PCR; TCRdb's table is partial and in-frame only. Of about 130,000 clones in the sample, approximately 88% were seen once. The specimen was peripheral blood, collected on day 0 of AZD1222 vaccination. The receptor source for this set is an adult in good health. Both conserved end residues are part of each CDR3. A D gene is named only where the DNA matches it firmly. Expanded clones get a size class; other rows say once, few or many, or leave the size out.

length | J | D | V | size | DNA | CDR3
15 | TRBJ1-5 | TRBD1 | TRBV4-2 | - | TGTGCCAGCAGCCAAGAAGGGGACAGGGATCAGCCCCAGCATTTT | CASSQEGDRDQPQHF
13 | TRBJ2-2 | - | TRBV21-1 | once | TGTGCCAGCAGCAAAGGGGGTACCGGGGAGCTGTTTTTT | CASSKGGTGELFF
16 | TRBJ2-7 | TRBD1 | TRBV4-3 | - | TGCGCCAGCAGCCAAGATGAAGGGACAGGGCTCTACGAGCAGTACTTC | CASSQDEGTGLYEQYF
17 | TRBJ2-3 | - | TRBV27 | - | TGTGCCAGCAGGTGGAGGGGTAGCGGAGGGGCCACAGATACGCAGTATTTT | CASRWRGSGGATDTQYF
13 | TRBJ2-1 | - | TRBV29-1 | once | TGCAGCGTTGGAGGGAACACCCACAATGAGCAGTTCTTC | CSVGGNTHNEQFF
12 | TRBJ2-1 | - | TRBV12-3/TRBV12-4 | - | TGTGCCAGCAGTGACGTGGAGGTTGAGCAGTTCTTC | CASSDVEVEQFF
13 | TRBJ2-5 | - | TRBV11-3 | - | TGTGCCAGCAGCGATAGGACAGAGGAGACCCAGTACTTC | CASSDRTEETQYF
15 | TRBJ2-2 | - | TRBV11-2 | - | TGTGCCAGCAGCTTAGATCTACCAACACCCGGGGAGCTGTTTTTT | CASSLDLPTPGELFF
13 | TRBJ2-1 | - | TRBV24-1 | - | TGTGCCACCAGTGATTTCTCGCCCCCTGAGCAGTTCTTC | CATSDFSPPEQFF
16 | TRBJ2-2 | TRBD1 | TRBV11-2 | - | TGTGCCAGCAGCCCCAGGGGGCGGGGGAACACCGGGGAGCTGTTTTTT | CASSPRGRGNTGELFF
13 | TRBJ1-5 | - | TRBV12-3/TRBV12-4 | - | TGTGCCAGCAGTTTATCAGAAAACCAGCCCCAGCATTTT | CASSLSENQPQHF
15 | TRBJ2-5 | TRBD1 | TRBV19 | - | TGTGCCAGTAGTATAGGGGGGACAGGCCAGGAGACCCAGTACTTC | CASSIGGTGQETQYF
14 | TRBJ2-2 | - | TRBV28 | - | TGTGCCAGCAGTTTAGAGTCGCTTTTCGGGGAGCTGTTTTTT | CASSLESLFGELFF
15 | TRBJ2-2 | - | TRBV14 | - | TGTGCCAGCAGCCGCCCAGGGGCGGGACCCGGGGAGCTGTTTTTT | CASSRPGAGPGELFF
15 | TRBJ2-7 | - | TRBV9 | - | TGTGCCAGCAGCCTGTCCGGGACTTCTTCCTACGAGCAGTACTTC | CASSLSGTSSYEQYF
16 | TRBJ2-1 | TRBD2 | TRBV24-1 | - | TGTGCCACCAGTGACACCGGGACTAGCGGGAGTATTGAGCAGTTCTTC | CATSDTGTSGSIEQFF
15 | TRBJ1-1 | - | TRBV3-1/TRBV3-2 | - | TGTGCCAGCAGCCAAGGTATTACAGTGAACACTGAAGCTTTCTTT | CASSQGITVNTEAFF
15 | TRBJ1-1 | TRBD1 | TRBV7-9 | - | TGTGCCAGCAGCTTTCCCGGGACAGAGAACACTGAAGCTTTCTTT | CASSFPGTENTEAFF
17 | TRBJ2-7 | TRBD1 | TRBV11-2 | - | TGTGCCAGCTCAACTATCAGGGGGCACCGGGGCTCCTACGAGCAGTACTTC | CASSTIRGHRGSYEQYF
13 | TRBJ2-1 | - | TRBV27 | - | TGTGCCAGCAGTTTATCGGCAACCCCCCCCCAGTTCTTC | CASSLSATPPQFF
12 | TRBJ1-1 | - | TRBV6-5 | once | TGTGCCAGCAGCCGAGGGGACACTGAAGCTTTCTTT | CASSRGDTEAFF
15 | TRBJ2-5 | - | TRBV24-1 | - | TGTGCCACCAGTGATTTGTACGGAGACCAAGAGACCCAGTACTTC | CATSDLYGDQETQYF
17 | TRBJ1-3 | - | TRBV21-1 | - | TGTGCCAGCAGCAAAGCTACAGGGCAAAGCTCTGGAAACACCATATATTTT | CASSKATGQSSGNTIYF
14 | TRBJ1-1 | - | TRBV19 | - | TGTGCCAGTGAAGACCTCAACGATTACACTGAAGCTTTCTTT | CASEDLNDYTEAFF
16 | TRBJ2-7 | TRBD1 | TRBV7-6 | - | TGTGCCAGCAGCTTAGAGGGGGACAGGGGACCCTACGAGCAGTACTTC | CASSLEGDRGPYEQYF
15 | TRBJ1-1 | TRBD1 | TRBV4-3 | - | TGCGCCAGCAGCCTGGACAGGGGTCCTACAAGTGAAGCTTTCTTT | CASSLDRGPTSEAFF
18 | TRBJ2-2 | - | TRBV5-1 | - | TGCGCCAGCAGCTTGGTTAGCGGAGCCTCCGTGAACACCGGGGAGCTGTTTTTT | CASSLVSGASVNTGELFF
14 | TRBJ1-1 | - | TRBV6-5 | - | TGTGCCAGCAGTTACTCTGTCAGACGCACTGAAGCTTTCTTT | CASSYSVRRTEAFF
15 | TRBJ2-2 | - | TRBV6-2/TRBV6-3 | - | TGTGCCAGCAGTTACCGGCGGGATTCGTCCGGGGAGCTGTTTTTT | CASSYRRDSSGELFF